This T cell receptor beta chain was captured in a study of blood T cell repertoires in COVID-19 (TCRdb year 2020). Study-wide context: The collaborator samples originated in the United States, Italy and Spain and spanned the acute and convalescent phases of COVID-19. The prospective study material was composed of cDNA or gDNA derived from T cells, B-cell-depleted T cells, or PBMCs. Subjects who had been exposed to COVID-19, were actively infected with it, or had recovered from it provided the deeply sampled blood TCRbeta repertoires that made up the dataset. The repertoires were made available in a free public database intended to serve as a resource for research on the immune response to SARS-CoV-2. Samples were obtained from the ongoing ImmuneRACE study (first 160 participants) and from some 1,200 subjects provided by 6 global collaborators. A de-identified subject ID, COVID-19 status, age in years and sex were almost always included in the sample metadata. Where HLA class I and class II types were available, the types were taken from metadata supplied by the sample provider, not from assay-based typing. Overall study results and their limits: The quantity of clinical and demographic metadata differed by source and by participant and was supplied without curation.

As for this clone: The clone's antigen remains unknown. No base quality information exists; no much larger clone differs at one position.

TCRbeta CDR3 regions were amplified from genomic DNA by means of the immunoSEQ Assay, a bias-controlled multiplex PCR. The paper's data handling went like this. The number of nucleated cells in each sample was estimated from the amplification of reference gene primers within the assay. Sequence reads were collapsed and filtered to measure the absolute abundance of every unique TCRbeta CDR3 rearrangement. Productive Simpson clonality was computed per sample as the square root of Simpson's diversity index over productive rearrangements. The table comes from immuneACCESS by way of TCRdb, which keeps in-frame sequences with V and J called. Part of the clones is missing from these tables; in studies checked, under half for an unresolved V gene and the rest for unknown reasons. V and J calls and clone size follow that table, whereas D and trimming were derived from the DNA. For this sample the table gives approximately 250,000 clones, of which 86% were detected only once. The ten most abundant clones make up approximately 2% of the sample.

Whole blood was collected in K2EDTA tubes by collaborating institutions according to the institutions' own protocols. For TCRbeta analysis, collaborators shipped samples in one of three forms: frozen whole blood, isolated PBMCs, or DNA extracted from either of those sample types. Here V drops 3 bases and J drops 1 base, and the junction holds 3 bases not matched to any gene. The CDR3 goes from the cysteine to the phenylalanine over 14 residues. The sequence is cut down to CDR3 DNA, 42 bases in frame from base 1. CDR1 and CDR2, per the germline V gene (reference sequence), are PRHDT and FYEKMQ. This receptor was taken from a man younger than 40 with active or convalescent COVID-19. Sequenced: peripheral blood. The V and J genes are TRBV13 and TRBJ2-7; 7 central bases correspond to TRBD1. The nucleotide sequence is TGTGCCAGCAGCTTCTCGGGACAGTCCTACGAGCAGTACTTC. Its amino acids are CASSFSGQSYEQYF. Reference TRBV13 and TRBJ2-7 proteins supply the regions before and after the CDR3; the full variable domain is: AAGVIQSPRHLIKEKRETATLKCYPIPRHDTVYWYQQGPGQDPQFLISFYEKMQSDKGSIPDRFSAQQFSDYHSELNMSSLELGDSALYFCASSFSGQSYEQYFGPGTRLTVT.